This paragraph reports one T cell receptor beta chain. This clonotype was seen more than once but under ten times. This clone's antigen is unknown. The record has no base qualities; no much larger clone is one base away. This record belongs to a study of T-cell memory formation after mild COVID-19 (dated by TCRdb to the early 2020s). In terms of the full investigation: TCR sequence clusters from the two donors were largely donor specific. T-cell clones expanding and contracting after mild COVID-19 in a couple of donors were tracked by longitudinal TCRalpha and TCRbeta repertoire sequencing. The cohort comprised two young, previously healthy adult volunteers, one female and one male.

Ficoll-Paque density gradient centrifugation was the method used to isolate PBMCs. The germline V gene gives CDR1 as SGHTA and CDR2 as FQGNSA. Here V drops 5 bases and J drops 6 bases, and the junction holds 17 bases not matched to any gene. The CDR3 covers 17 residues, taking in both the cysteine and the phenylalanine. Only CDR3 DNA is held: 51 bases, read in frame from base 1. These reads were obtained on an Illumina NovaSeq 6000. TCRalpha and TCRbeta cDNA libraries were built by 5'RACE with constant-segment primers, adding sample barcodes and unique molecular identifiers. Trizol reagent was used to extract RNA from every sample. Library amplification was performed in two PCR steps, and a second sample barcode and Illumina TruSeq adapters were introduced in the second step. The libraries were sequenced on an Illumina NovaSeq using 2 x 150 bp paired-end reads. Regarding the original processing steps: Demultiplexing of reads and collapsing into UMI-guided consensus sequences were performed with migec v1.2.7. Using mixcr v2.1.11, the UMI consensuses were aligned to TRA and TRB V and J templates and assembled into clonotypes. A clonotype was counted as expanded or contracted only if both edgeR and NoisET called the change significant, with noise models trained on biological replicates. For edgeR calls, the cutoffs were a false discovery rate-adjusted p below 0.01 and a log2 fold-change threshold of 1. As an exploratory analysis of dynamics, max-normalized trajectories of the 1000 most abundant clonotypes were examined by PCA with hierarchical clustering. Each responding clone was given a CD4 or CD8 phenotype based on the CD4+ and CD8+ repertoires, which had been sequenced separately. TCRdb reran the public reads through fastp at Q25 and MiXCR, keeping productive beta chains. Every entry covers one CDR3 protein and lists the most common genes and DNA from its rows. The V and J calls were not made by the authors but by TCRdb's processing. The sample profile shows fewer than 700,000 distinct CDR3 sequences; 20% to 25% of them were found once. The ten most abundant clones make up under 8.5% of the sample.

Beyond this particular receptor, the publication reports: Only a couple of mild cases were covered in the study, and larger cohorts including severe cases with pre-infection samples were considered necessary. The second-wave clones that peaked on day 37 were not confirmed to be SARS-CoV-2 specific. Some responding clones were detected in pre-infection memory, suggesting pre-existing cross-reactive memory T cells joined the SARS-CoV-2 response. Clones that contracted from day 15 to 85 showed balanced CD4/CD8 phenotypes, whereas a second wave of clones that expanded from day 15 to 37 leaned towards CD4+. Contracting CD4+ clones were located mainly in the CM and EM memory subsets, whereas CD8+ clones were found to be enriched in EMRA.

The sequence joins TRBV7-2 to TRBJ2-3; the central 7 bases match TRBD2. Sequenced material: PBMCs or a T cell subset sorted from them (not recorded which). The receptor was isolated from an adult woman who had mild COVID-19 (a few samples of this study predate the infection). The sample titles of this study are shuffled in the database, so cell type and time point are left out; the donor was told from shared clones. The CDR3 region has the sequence CASSGKMAGEVLDTQYF. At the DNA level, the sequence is TGTGCCAGCAGCGGAAAGATGGCGGGAGAGGTTTTGGATACGCAGTATTTT.